The clone carrying this T cell receptor beta chain was seen more than once but under ten times. The data derive from a study of blood T cell repertoires in COVID-19. At the level of the study: Collection of acute and convalescent COVID-19 samples took place in the United States, Italy and Spain.

The method was immunoSEQ multiplex PCR; TCRdb's version includes in-frame clones alone and lacks a portion of them. The sample has 110,000 or so clones; more than 60% are singletons. Trimming shortened V by 0 bases and J by 4 bases, and 7 bases separated the two germline ends. The V gene's germline CDR1 is MNHEY and CDR2 SMNVEV (reference sequence). This CDR3 region has 14 residues. This TCR was sampled from a middle-aged man with acute or convalescent COVID-19. Sequencing was done on a sample of peripheral blood. The gene calls are TRBV27 and TRBJ2-1; D might be TRBD1 (6 bases). The CDR3 is CASSLSRGYNEQFF. The CDR3 DNA is TGTGCCAGCAGTTTATCGAGGGGGTACAATGAGCAGTTCTTC.